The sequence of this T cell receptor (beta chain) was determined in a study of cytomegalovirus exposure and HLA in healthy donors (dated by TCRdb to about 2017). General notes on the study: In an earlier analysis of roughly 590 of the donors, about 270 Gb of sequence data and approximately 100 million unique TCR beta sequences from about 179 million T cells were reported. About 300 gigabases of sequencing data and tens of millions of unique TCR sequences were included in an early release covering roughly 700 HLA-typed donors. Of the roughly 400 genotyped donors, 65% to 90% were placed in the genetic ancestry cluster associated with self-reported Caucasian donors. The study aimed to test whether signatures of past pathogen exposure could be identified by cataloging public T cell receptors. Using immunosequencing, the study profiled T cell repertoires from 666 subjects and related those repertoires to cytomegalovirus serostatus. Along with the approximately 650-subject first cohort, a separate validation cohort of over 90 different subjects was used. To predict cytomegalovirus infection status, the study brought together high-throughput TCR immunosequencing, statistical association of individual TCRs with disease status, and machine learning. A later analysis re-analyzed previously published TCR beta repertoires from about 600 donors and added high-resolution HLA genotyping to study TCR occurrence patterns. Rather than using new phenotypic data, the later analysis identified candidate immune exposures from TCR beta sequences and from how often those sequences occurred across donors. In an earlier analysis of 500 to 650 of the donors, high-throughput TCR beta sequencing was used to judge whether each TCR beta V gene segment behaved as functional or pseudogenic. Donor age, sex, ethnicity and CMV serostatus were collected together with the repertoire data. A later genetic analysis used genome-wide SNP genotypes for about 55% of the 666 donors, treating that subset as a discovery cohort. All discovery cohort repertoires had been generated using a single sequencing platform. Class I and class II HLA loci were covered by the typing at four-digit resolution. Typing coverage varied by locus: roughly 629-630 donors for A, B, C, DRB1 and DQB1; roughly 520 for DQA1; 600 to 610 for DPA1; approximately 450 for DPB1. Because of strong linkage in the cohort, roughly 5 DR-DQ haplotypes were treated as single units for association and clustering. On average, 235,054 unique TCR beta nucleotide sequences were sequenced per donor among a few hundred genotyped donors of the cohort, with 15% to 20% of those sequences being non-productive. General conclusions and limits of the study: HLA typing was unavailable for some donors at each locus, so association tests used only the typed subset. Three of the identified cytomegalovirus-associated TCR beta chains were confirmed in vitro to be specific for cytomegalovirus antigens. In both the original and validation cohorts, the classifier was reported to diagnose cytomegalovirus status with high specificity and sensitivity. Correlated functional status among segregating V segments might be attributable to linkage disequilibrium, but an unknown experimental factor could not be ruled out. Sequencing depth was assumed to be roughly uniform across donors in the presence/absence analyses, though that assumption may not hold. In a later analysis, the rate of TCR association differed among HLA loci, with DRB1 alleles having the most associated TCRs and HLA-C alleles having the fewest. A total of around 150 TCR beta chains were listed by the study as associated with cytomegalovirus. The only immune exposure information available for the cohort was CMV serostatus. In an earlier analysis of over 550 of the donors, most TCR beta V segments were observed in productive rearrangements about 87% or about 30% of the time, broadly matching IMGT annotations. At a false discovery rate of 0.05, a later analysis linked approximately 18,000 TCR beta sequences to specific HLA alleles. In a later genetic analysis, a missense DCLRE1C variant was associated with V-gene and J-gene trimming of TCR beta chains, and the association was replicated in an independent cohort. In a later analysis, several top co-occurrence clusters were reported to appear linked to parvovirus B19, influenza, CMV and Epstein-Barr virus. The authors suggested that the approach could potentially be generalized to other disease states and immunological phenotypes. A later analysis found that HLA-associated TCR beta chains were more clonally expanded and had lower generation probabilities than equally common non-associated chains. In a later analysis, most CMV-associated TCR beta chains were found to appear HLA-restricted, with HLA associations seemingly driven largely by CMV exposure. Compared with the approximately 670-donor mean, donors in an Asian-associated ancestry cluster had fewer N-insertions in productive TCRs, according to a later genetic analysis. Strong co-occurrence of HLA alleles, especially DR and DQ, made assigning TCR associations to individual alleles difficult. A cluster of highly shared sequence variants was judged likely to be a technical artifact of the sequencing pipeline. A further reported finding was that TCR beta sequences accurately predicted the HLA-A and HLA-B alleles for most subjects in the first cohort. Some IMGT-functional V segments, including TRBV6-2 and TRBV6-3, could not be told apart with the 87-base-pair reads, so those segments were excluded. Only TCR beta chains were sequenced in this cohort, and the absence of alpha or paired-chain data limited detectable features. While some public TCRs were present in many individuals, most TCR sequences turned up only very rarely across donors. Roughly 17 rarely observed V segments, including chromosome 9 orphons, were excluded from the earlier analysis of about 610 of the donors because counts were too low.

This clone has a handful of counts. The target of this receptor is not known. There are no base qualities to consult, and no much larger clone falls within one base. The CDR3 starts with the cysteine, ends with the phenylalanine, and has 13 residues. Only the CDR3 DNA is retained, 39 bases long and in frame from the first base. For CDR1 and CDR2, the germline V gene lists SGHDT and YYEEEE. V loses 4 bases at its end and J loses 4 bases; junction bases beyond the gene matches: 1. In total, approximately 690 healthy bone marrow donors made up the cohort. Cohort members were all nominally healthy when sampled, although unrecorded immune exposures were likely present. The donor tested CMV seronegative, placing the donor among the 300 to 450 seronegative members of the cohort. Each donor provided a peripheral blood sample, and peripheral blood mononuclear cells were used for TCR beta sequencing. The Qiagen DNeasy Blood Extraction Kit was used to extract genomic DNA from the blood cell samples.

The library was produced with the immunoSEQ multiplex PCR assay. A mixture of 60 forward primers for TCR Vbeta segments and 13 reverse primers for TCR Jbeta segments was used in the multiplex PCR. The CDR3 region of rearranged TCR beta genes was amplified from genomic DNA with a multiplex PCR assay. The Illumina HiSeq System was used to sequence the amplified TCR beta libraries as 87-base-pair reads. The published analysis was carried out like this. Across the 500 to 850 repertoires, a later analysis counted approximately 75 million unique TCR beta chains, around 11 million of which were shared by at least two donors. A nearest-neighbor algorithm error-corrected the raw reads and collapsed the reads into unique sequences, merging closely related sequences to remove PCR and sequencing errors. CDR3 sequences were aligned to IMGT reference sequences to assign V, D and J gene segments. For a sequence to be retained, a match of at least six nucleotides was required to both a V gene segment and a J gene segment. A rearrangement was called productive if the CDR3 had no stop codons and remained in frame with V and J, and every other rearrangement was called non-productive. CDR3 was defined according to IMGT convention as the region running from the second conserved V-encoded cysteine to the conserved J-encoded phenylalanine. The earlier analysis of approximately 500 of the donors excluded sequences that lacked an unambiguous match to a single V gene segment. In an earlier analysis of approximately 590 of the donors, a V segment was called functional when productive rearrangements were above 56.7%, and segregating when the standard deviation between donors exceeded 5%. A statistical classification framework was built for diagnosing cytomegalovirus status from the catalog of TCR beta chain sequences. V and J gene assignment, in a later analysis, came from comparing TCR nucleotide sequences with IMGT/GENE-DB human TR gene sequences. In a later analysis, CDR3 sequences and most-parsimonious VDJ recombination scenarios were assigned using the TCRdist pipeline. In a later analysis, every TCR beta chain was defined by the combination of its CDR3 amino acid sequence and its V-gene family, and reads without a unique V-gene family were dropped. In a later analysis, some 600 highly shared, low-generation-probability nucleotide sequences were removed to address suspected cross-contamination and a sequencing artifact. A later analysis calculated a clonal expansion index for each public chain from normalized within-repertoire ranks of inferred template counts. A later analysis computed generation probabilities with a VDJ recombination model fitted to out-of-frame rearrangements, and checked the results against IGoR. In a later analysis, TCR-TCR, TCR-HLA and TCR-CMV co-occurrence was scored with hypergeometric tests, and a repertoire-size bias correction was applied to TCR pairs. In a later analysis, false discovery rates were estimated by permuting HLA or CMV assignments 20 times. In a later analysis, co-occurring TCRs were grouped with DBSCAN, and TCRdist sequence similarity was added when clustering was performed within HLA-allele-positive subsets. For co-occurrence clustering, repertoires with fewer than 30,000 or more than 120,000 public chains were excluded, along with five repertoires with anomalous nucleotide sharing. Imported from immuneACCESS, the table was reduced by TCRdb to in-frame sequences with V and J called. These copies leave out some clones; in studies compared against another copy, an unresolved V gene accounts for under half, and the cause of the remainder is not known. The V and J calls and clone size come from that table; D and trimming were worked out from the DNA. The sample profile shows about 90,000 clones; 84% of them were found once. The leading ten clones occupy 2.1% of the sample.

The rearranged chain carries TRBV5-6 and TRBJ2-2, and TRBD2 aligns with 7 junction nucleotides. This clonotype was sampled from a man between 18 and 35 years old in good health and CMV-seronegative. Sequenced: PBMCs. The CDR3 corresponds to CASSPSGTGELFF. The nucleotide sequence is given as TGTGCCAGCAGCCCTAGCGGCACCGGGGAGCTGTTTTTT.